This is a list of T cell receptor beta chains from one sample in a study of neoadjuvant nivolumab and ipilimumab in lung cancer. Some clones are missing from TCRdb's copy, which holds only in-frame ones; the method was immunoSEQ multiplex PCR. The sample carries 30,000 to 35,000 clones, about nine tenths recorded once. The sequences come from peripheral blood, collected after neoadjuvant nivolumab, alone or with ipilimumab, at or shortly before surgery. The receptors were sampled from an adult with non-small cell lung cancer. Both conserved end residues are part of each CDR3. A D gene is named only where the DNA matches it firmly. Clone size is given for some rows only: seen once, a few or many times, or a class if the clone is expanded.

15 few TRBJ2-1 TRBV6-4 TRBD2 TGTGCCAGCAGTGACGGGACTAGCGGGGGGGCTGAGCAGTTCTTC CASSDGTSGGAEQFF
12 NA TRBJ2-7 TRBV18 NA TGTGCCAGCGCCCGGGACCGGGTTGAGCAGTACTTC CASARDRVEQYF
14 NA TRBJ2-7 TRBV7-2 NA TGTGCCAGCAGCGGGGGGTCCCTCTCCTACGAGCAGTACTTC CASSGGSLSYEQYF
12 NA TRBJ2-2 TRBV7-9 NA TGTGCCAGCAGCTCTGGTTCCGGGGAGCTGTTTTTT CASSSGSGELFF
15 NA TRBJ2-1 TRBV9 TRBD2 TGTGCCAGCAGCGTTGCCCTCTCTAGCGGGGATGAGCAGTTCTTC CASSVALSSGDEQFF
12 NA TRBJ2-1 TRBV27 NA TGTGCCAGCAGTTTAACAGGGACTGAGCAGTTCTTC CASSLTGTEQFF
14 NA TRBJ2-3 TRBV18 NA TGTGCCAGCTCGAAGGGACCGAACACAGATACGCAGTATTTT CASSKGPNTDTQYF
16 once TRBJ1-6 TRBV5-1 NA TGCGCCAGCAGCTTGGGTGCAGGGCAGAATAATTCACCCCTCCACTTT CASSLGAGQNNSPLHF
13 NA TRBJ2-4 TRBV29-1 NA TGCAGCGCCGAGACGGGTACTAGAAACATTCAGTACTTC CSAETGTRNIQYF
15 NA TRBJ1-1 TRBV2 NA TGTGCCAGCAGGGCAGAAGGGCGAATGAACACTGAAGCTTTCTTT CASRAEGRMNTEAFF
13 NA TRBJ2-5 TRBV5-6 NA TGTGCCAGCAGCTTGACAGGGAAAGAGACCCAGTACTTC CASSLTGKETQYF
14 NA TRBJ1-1 TRBV5-5 NA TGTGCCAGCAGCTTGTCGGGGGCTGGAACTGAAGCTTTCTTT CASSLSGAGTEAFF
13 NA TRBJ2-2 TRBV2 NA TGTGCCAGCAGTAAGGCACCTTTTGGGGAGCTGTTTTTT CASSKAPFGELFF
13 once TRBJ2-3 TRBV2 NA TGTGCCAGCAATCGACTCATCACAGATACGCAGTATTTT CASNRLITDTQYF
15 NA TRBJ2-3 TRBV5-6 NA TGTGCCAGCAGCCCCGTGGGGCACCTCACAGATACGCAGTATTTT CASSPVGHLTDTQYF
16 once TRBJ1-5 TRBV7-2 NA TGTGCCAGCAGCTTAGGTGGGAGGGTCGGGATTCAGCCCCAGCATTTT CASSLGGRVGIQPQHF
13 once TRBJ1-1 TRBV5-1 NA TGCGCCAGCAGCTTGACAGGGAGGACTGAAGCTTTCTTT CASSLTGRTEAFF
13 NA TRBJ2-2 TRBV11-3 NA TGTGCCAGCAGCTTTACGAGGGCCGGGGAGCTGTTTTTT CASSFTRAGELFF
12 NA TRBJ1-1 TRBV11-1 NA TGTGCCAGGACCGGGACGGGAGATGAAGCTTTCTTT CARTGTGDEAFF
15 NA TRBJ1-2 TRBV19 NA TGTGCCAGTAGTATAGCGACAGACCTCAACTATGGCTACACCTTC CASSIATDLNYGYTF
15 once TRBJ1-1 TRBV5-1 NA TGCGCCAGCAGCTTGGTAAACAGCGGGAACACTGAAGCTTTCTTT CASSLVNSGNTEAFF
14 NA TRBJ2-3 TRBV6-1 TRBD2 TGTGCCAGCAGGACTAGCGGGGGCACAGATACGCAGTATTTT CASRTSGGTDTQYF
12 NA TRBJ1-1 TRBV14 NA TGTGCCAGCAGCCAAGACCGGGGGGCAGCTTTCTTT CASSQDRGAAFF
15 NA TRBJ2-7 TRBV5-1 TRBD2 TGCGCCAGCAGCTTGGGAGGGACTAGCGGTTACGAGCAGTACTTC CASSLGGTSGYEQYF
14 NA TRBJ2-2 TRBV18 NA TGTGCCAGCTCACGTGAGTCATCAAGCGGGGAGCTGTTTTTT CASSRESSSGELFF
13 NA TRBJ2-7 TRBV7-3 TRBD1 TGTGCCAGCAGCCCACAGGGGGCCTACGAGCAGTACTTC CASSPQGAYEQYF
15 medium-sized TRBJ2-4 TRBV7-2 TRBD1 TGTGCCAGCAGCCTCCCCAGGACAGGGGAAATCATTCAGTACTTC CASSLPRTGEIIQYF
13 NA TRBJ1-1 TRBV10-1 NA TGCGCCAGCAGTGAAACTATGAACACTGAAGCTTTCTTT CASSETMNTEAFF